These 20 T cell receptor beta chains were all obtained from the same sample, sequenced in a study of CD8 T cells in Susac syndrome. Random hexamers served to reverse transcribe roughly 0.5 to 1 ug RNA. TCRdb called the immunoSEQ multiplex PCR reads again in MiXCR, with one record for every CDR3 protein. The repertoire includes about 280,000 distinct CDR3 sequences, 70% to 90% of them detected once, and over 0.1% sits in the top ten. The material sequenced was CD8+ T cells from PBMCs. These receptors came from a human donor with multiple sclerosis.

This clonotype was found once. The chain is built from TRBV6-5 and TRBJ1-3; 9 bases fit TRBD1. This CDR3 is built from 16 residues. The germline gives CDR1 MNHEY, CDR2 SVGAGI. Trimming at V came to 3 bases and at J to 0 bases, leaving 3 bases not matched to a gene. The CDR3 loop is CASSYGDRVSGNTIYF. The CDR3 bases are TGTGCCAGCAGTTATGGGGACAGGGTCTCTGGAAACACCATATATTTT.

The V and J genes are TRBV6-5 and TRBJ2-7, with D uncertain. There are 13 residues in the CDR3. Germline CDR1 and CDR2: MNHEY and SVGAGI. Trimming removed 4 bases from V and 7 bases from J, with 14 bases in between. The CDR3 DNA reads as TGTGCCAGCAGTTTTCGCCCTGCAACAGAGCAGTACTTC. Its protein product is CASSFRPATEQYF.

This clonotype was observed a few times. The CDR3 bases are TGTGCCAGCACCCCCGCGGACATTATCGAGCAGTACTTC. Encoded protein: CASTPADIIEQYF. The rearrangement uses TRBV7-2 and TRBJ2-7; a possible D gene is TRBD1 (5 bases). The CDR3 has 13 residues. V shed 7 bases and J shed 6 bases, with 16 bases lying between them. From germline, CDR1 is SGHTA and CDR2 FQGNSA.

This clonotype occurred once. V is TRBV5-5 and J is TRBJ2-3, with 11 nucleotides matching TRBD1. Trimming took 4 bases from V and 3 from J; bases not matched to a gene: 4. Germline lookup yields CDR1 SGHKS and CDR2 YYEKEE (reference sequence). The CDR3 loop spans 15 amino acids. As DNA, the CDR3 is TGTGCCAGCAGCGTGGGACAGGGGGAGACAGATACGCAGTATTTT. Translated: CASSVGQGETDTQYF.

J is TRBJ2-1 and V is TRBV9, with D possibly TRBD2 on 5 matching bases. The CDR3 is made up of 14 amino acids. V lost 3 bases and J 4 bases, leaving 11 bases between the germline ends. Per the germline V gene, CDR1 is SGDLS and CDR2 is YYNGEE. The CDR3 is CASSGSARYNEQFF. The CDR3 DNA reads as TGTGCCAGCAGCGGTAGCGCCCGATACAATGAGCAGTTCTTC.

The chain joins TRBV13 to TRBJ1-5; maybe TRBD1 (5 bases). V lost 2 bases, J lost 4 bases, and 9 bases lay in between. This CDR3 contains 14 residues. Germline CDR1 and CDR2: PRHDT and FYEKMQ (reference sequence). The CDR3 spells CASSLFGTNQPQHF. CDR3 bases: TGTGCCAGCAGCTTATTTGGGACGAATCAGCCCCAGCATTTT.

The chain is built from TRBV3-1 and TRBJ1-1; weak D call: TRBD1 (5 bases). Germline CDR1 reads LGHDT; CDR2 reads YNNKEL (reference sequence). The ends were cut back, 0 bases at V and 7 bases at J, with 18 bases in the middle. The CDR3 length is 16 residues. CDR3 residues: CASSQEAGIKPIEAFF. As DNA, the CDR3 is TGTGCCAGCAGCCAAGAGGCAGGGATAAAGCCGATTGAAGCTTTCTTT.

The CDR3 coding sequence is TGTGCCAGCAGCACGATGGGGGTGAACACTGAAGCTTTCTTT. This codes for CASSTMGVNTEAFF. This chain links TRBV9 with TRBJ1-1; D is perhaps TRBD1 (5 bases). Germline V gene data show CDR1 as SGDLS and CDR2 as YYNGEE. The CDR3 runs to 14 residues. V lost 4 bases, J lost 0 bases, and 10 bases lay in between.

J is TRBJ2-3 and V is TRBV27; 8 bases agree with TRBD1. CDR1 MNHEY and CDR2 SMNVEV come from the germline V gene (reference sequence). The CDR3 loop spans 15 amino acids. V gave up 5 bases and J gave up 4 bases; unmatched junction bases: 8. DNA of the CDR3: TGTGCCAGCAGTGAACAGGGGGTGGCCGCAGATACGCAGTATTTT. Encoded protein: CASSEQGVAADTQYF.

The J gene is TRBJ1-2, the V gene TRBV3-1; TRBD1 matches 9 bases. With 4 bases clipped from V and 3 bases from J, the junction kept 6 bases outside the gene matches. The CDR3 consists of 15 residues. Germline V gene lookup returns CDR1 LGHDT and CDR2 YNNKEL (reference sequence). This CDR3 is CASSPGQGMYYGYTF. CDR3 DNA: TGTGCCAGCAGCCCCGGACAGGGGATGTACTATGGCTACACCTTC.

V usage is TRBV7-6 and J usage is TRBJ2-6; D not resolved. Germline V gene sequence: CDR1 SGHVS, CDR2 FNYEAQ. The CDR3 runs 19 residues. Deletions cut 3 bases from V and 0 bases from J, with 18 bases between. DNA for the CDR3: TGTGCCAGCAGCTTTTGGGCGAGGAACCGGGCCTCTGGGGCCAACGTCCTGACTTTC. This sequence encodes CASSFWARNRASGANVLTF. The full variable domain, rest sourced from reference TRBV7-6 and TRBJ2-6, is GAGVSQSPRYKVTKRGQDVALRCDPISGHVSLYWYRQALGQGPEFLTYFNYEAQQDKSGLPNDRFSAERPEGSISTLTIQRTEQRDSAMYRCASSFWARNRASGANVLTFGAGSRLTVL.

The chain recombines TRBV3-1 with TRBJ2-2; tentatively, D is TRBD2 (6 bases). The CDR3 length is 20 residues. The V end was cut by 0 bases, the J end by 6 bases, with 26 bases between. Germline assignment: CDR1 LGHDT and CDR2 YNNKEL (reference sequence). CDR3: CASSQEELRDERGFSGELFF. CDR3 bases: TGTGCCAGCAGCCAAGAAGAGCTGCGGGATGAACGTGGTTTCTCCGGGGAGCTGTTTTTT.

The rearrangement joins TRBV7-9 to TRBJ2-7, with no clear D. The CDR3 runs to 16 residues. Trimming removed 0 bases from V and 0 bases from J, with 12 bases in between. CDR1 SEHNR and CDR2 FQNEAQ come from the germline V gene (reference sequence). The CDR3 nucleotides read TGTGCCAGCAGCTTAGCAATTGGAATTAACTCCTACGAGCAGTACTTC. Protein: CASSLAIGINSYEQYF.

The chain recombines TRBV21-1 with TRBJ2-7; the listed D gene, TRBD1, was not tested against the DNA. TRBV21-1 is shown as a pseudogene. This CDR3 is built from 20 residues. The CDR3 region is CASSRSPQATPKSSSYEQYF. The CDR3 nucleotides are TGTGCCAGCAGCCGAAGTCCACAGGCTACCCCTAAGTCGAGCTCCTACGAGCAGTACTTC.

This chain connects TRBV9 to TRBJ1-4, with D perhaps TRBD1 (5 bases). The CDR3 covers 14 residues. The V and J ends lost 4 bases and 3 bases respectively, with 10 bases between them. Germline values: CDR1 SGDLS, CDR2 YYNGEE. The CDR3 DNA is TGTGCCAGCAGCCCGGGGGGGGCTAATGAAAAACTGTTTTTT. It encodes CASSPGGANEKLFF.

The V and J genes are TRBV11-2 and TRBJ2-7, with D perhaps TRBD1 (6 bases). Germline V CDR1 and CDR2: SGHAT, FQNNGV. V lost 3 bases, J lost 0 bases, and 15 bases lay in between. The CDR3 loop spans 16 amino acids. CDR3 region: CASSLGRRGSSYEQYF. The DNA of the CDR3 is TGTGCCAGCAGCTTGGGCCGAAGGGGGAGCTCCTACGAGCAGTACTTC. The full variable domain, with the rest looked up from reference TRBV11-2 and TRBJ2-7, is EAGVAQSPRYKIIEKRQSVAFWCNPISGHATLYWYQQILGQGPKLLIQFQNNGVVDDSQLPKDRFSAERLKGVDSTLKIQPAKLEDSAVYLCASSLGRRGSSYEQYFGPGTRLTVT.

This chain's CDR3 is CSVEGGGSSYNEQFF. The CDR3 DNA sequence: TGCAGCGTTGAGGGGGGCGGGAGCTCCTACAATGAGCAGTTCTTC. This chain links TRBV29-1 with TRBJ2-1; the D gene is possibly TRBD2 (7 bases). Per the germline V gene, CDR1 is SQVTM and CDR2 is ANQGSEA. V was shortened by 3 bases and J by 0 bases, with 12 bases between the two germline ends. The CDR3 runs 15 residues.

V usage is TRBV13 and J usage is TRBJ2-5; D could derive from TRBD1 or TRBD2 (5 bases each). There are 14 residues in the CDR3. Trimming shortened V by 4 bases and J by 5 bases, and 14 bases separated the two germline ends. Germline V gene sequence: CDR1 PRHDT, CDR2 FYEKMQ (reference sequence). CDR3 sequence: CASSSGPGRETQYF. CDR3 in DNA: TGTGCCAGCAGCTCGGGACCCGGCAGGGAGACCCAGTACTTC.

The rearrangement joins TRBV7-2 to TRBJ2-1; no clear D. The germline CDR1 and CDR2 sequences are SGHTA and FQGNSA. V was clipped by 0 bases and J by 9 bases, with 3 bases between them. This CDR3 has 11 amino acids. The CDR3 sequence is CASSLAGEQFF. The CDR3 bases are TGTGCCAGCAGCTTAGCTGGTGAGCAGTTCTTC. Full variable domain (outside the CDR3, taken from reference TRBV7-2 and TRBJ2-1): GAGVSQSPSNKVTEKGKDVELRCDPISGHTALYWYRQSLGQGLEFLIYFQGNSAPDKSGLPSDRFSAERTGGSVSTLTIQRTQQEDSAVYLCASSLAGEQFFGPGTRLTVL.

V and J are TRBV6-6 and TRBJ1-1, with D possibly being TRBD1 (5 bases). This CDR3 comprises 12 residues. The germline V gene has CDR1 MNHNY and CDR2 SVGAGI (reference sequence). V was pared by 6 bases and J by 4 bases, with 9 bases between. The DNA for the CDR3 is TGTGCCAGCAGCCTGGACATCACTGAAGCTTTCTTT. Amino acids: CASSLDITEAFF.